The T cell receptor beta chain described here comes from a study of shared clonotypes between healthy human individuals (dated by TCRdb to 2019 to 2021). For the study in its entirety: The cohort comprised a couple of women and three men aged 18 to 49 years. For each donor, three plates each were used for CD4 naive and CD4 memory, two plates were used for CD8 naive, and one plate was used for CD8 memory. The study deeply sequenced blood TCR repertoires of about 5 healthy adults to estimate repertoire size and the extent of clonotype sharing between individuals. Libraries were prepared and TCR repertoires were sequenced by different laboratories using diverse techniques, in order to increase sequencing depth and limit assay-specific biases. Per donor, leukapheresis produced somewhere between about 0.8 and 9.5 billion PBMCs.

Broad study findings and their caveats: Pairwise subsampling indicated that sequencing depth was expected to affect the degree of clonotype sharing among donors. Compared with non-shared clonotypes, the clonotypes found in all four sorted-subset donors had higher generation probabilities. Larger estimated clonotype richness was generally found for naive subsets than for memory subsets. Sampling was restricted to blood, and TCR repertoires in tissue are likely to differ from TCR repertoires in blood. When a few donors were compared, the shared fraction of clonotypes was about 5.2% for naive CD4, roughly 3.3% for naive CD8, about 2.4% for memory CD4, and 0.4% for memory CD8. Even with the large sequencing depth, rarefaction of the sorted-subset datasets indicated that sequencing was incomplete. Because the study included only a small number of donors, the genetic and exposure-history diversity represented was limited.

Using the deep immunoSEQ assay, multiplex PCR amplified TCR CDR3 regions from genomic DNA. For each cell subset, the extracted genomic DNA was distributed evenly across all wells of several immunoSEQ 96-well plates, and each plate served as one replicate. Each replicate PCR for sorted subsets received about 180 ng genomic DNA, equal to roughly 33,000 T cell genomes. The purified libraries were quantified using a Qubit 3.0 fluorometer, sized with a Bioanalyzer 2100, and then quantified again using the KAPA Library Quantification kit. Every immunoSEQ 96-well plate was sequenced on a dedicated single-read 150-cycle Illumina NextSeq 550 flow cell. Regarding the original processing steps: Because the immunoSEQ output held only junctional sequences and lacked quality scores, the filtering could not match the filtering applied to full-length reads. Sequences were annotated with PyIR, a Python wrapper for IgBLAST v1.9, using IMGT germline references to assign V/J genes and CDR3. Reads were removed for weak V/J assignments (E-value above 1e-6), missing CDR3, stop codons, out-of-frame junctions, or ambiguous translated residues. V3J clonotypes were defined as sequences sharing the same inferred V gene, J gene, and CDR3 amino acid sequence. Percentage overlap between repertoires was computed as shared unique clonotypes divided by the size of the smaller repertoire. Repertoire richness was assessed with RTK rarefaction, the Chao1 estimator, and Recon v2.1 estimates of unobserved clonotypes. OLGA was used to compute generation probabilities for all TCRbeta clonotypes that the gDNA method yielded from a handful of donors. In TCRdb, the immuneACCESS table is reduced to in-frame sequences with V and J assigned. These tables do not hold every clone; where another copy was compared, an unresolved V gene accounts for under half, and the others remain unexplained. That table gives V, J and clone size, and the DNA gave D and trimming. The sample table holds approximately 530,000 clones, of which 95% to 96% were seen once. The ten most abundant clones make up about 0.068% of the sample.

With regard to this clone: The target of this receptor is not known. No much larger clone exists at a distance of one base, and base qualities are not known.

The donors were healthy, HIV-negative adults with no recently reported acute infections or vaccinations. Only Caucasian adults living in Nashville, Tennessee, USA were represented among the donors. CD4+ T cells were enriched by magnetic negative selection; naive cells were then positively selected on CD45RA, and the negative fraction formed the memory subset. Blood was obtained by leukapheresis, after which PBMCs were separated by Ficoll-Histopaque density gradient centrifugation and cryopreserved in liquid nitrogen vapor phase. Analytical flow cytometry was used to check the purity and quantity of each magnetically sorted T cell population. From each sorted fraction, genomic DNA was isolated and quantified by UV absorbance on a Nanodrop 2000c. Taken from the germline V gene, the CDR1 and CDR2 loops are MDHEN and SYDVKM. A distance of 9 bases separates the germline ends of V and J, which lose 4 bases and 5 bases respectively. Taken from cysteine to phenylalanine, the CDR3 has 13 residues. Only CDR3 DNA remains: 39 bases, in frame from the first base.

The sample was naive CD4+ T cells sorted from blood. The meaning of the sample's cell subset or site label: CD45RA+ positively selected. The chain is assembled from TRBV28 and TRBJ1-5, with TRBD1 tentatively as D gene (5 bases match). This sequence originates from a young woman in good health. In nucleotide form, the sequence is TGTGCCAGCAGTTCGGGACCGTATCAGCCCCAGCATTTT. Translated, this gives CASSSGPYQPQHF.